Presented here are 24 T cell receptor beta chains from one specimen sequenced in a study of CXCR3-negative and CXCR3-positive naive CD8 T cells (dated by TCRdb to 2018 to 2020). Sequencer: NextSeq 550. The Human TCR Profiling Kit (MiLaboratory) was used to make UMI-labeled 5' RACE TRB cDNA libraries. The reads underwent TCRdb reprocessing, giving one record for each CDR3 protein sequence and no DNA. The sample's own table lists tens of thousands of distinct CDR3 sequences. The ten largest clones capture more than 1.3% of the sample. The sequenced sample consisted of naive CXCR3- CD8+ T cells from blood. The cell subset or site label here, explained by the study, means: CD45RO-CCR7+CD27+CD95- naive CD8+ T cells lacking CXCR3 (TNR3-). Receptors were obtained from a human donor in good health. Some clones in this sample may be carry-over from other donors' samples.

The J gene is TRBJ2-7, the V gene TRBV20-1; TCRdb's D call of TRBD1 is untestable without DNA. The length of the CDR3 is 15 residues. CDR1 is DFQATT, CDR2 SNEGSKA, per germline (reference sequence). This CDR3 reads CSAPSGHSKNYEQYF.

V gene TRBV29-1 combines with J gene TRBJ2-1; TCRdb picks TRBD1, but there is no DNA to check that call. This CDR3 is 12 amino acids long. From germline, CDR1 is SQVTM and CDR2 ANQGSEA. The CDR3: CSVEVQGNEQFF.

The chain uses TRBV5-1 and TRBJ2-7; TCRdb names TRBD1, which stays unverified in the absence of DNA. Germline assignment: CDR1 SGHRS and CDR2 YFSETQ. There are 12 residues in the CDR3. The CDR3 sequence is CASSSNRVEQYF.

This chain links TRBV14 with TRBJ2-7; without DNA, the TCRdb call of TRBD1 cannot be checked. The CDR3 is 14 amino acids. Germline V gives CDR1 SGHDN, CDR2 FVKESK. The CDR3 spells CASSYGQGNYEQYF.

The chain's CDR3 is CSASPPVWNNYGYTF. V usage is TRBV20-1 and J usage is TRBJ1-2. CDR3 size: 15 residues. Germline V gene lookup returns CDR1 DFQATT and CDR2 SNEGSKA (reference sequence).

The chain couples TRBV12-3 or TRBV12-4 to TRBJ2-7. The CDR3 extends over 11 amino acids. CDR3 amino acids: CASSITYEQYF.

The chain is built from TRBV12-3 or TRBV12-4 and TRBJ2-7; lacking DNA, the TRBD1 call made by TCRdb goes unchecked. The CDR3 totals 14 residues. The CDR3 sequence: CASSDHSGASEQYF.

This rearrangement joins TRBV19 to TRBJ2-7; there is no DNA to check the TCRdb D call of TRBD2. In germline, CDR1 is LNHDA, CDR2 SQIVND (reference sequence). The CDR3 loop spans 13 amino acids. The CDR3 here is CASSGTSTYEQYF.

Here the CDR3 reads CASSPQNGGEQYF. The genes are TRBV3-1 and TRBJ2-7; TCRdb gives TRBD1 as the D gene, but with no DNA this cannot be confirmed. Germline V gene lookup returns CDR1 LGHDT and CDR2 YNNKEL (reference sequence). The CDR3 contains 13 residues.

This chain connects TRBV7-6 to TRBJ2-5; TCRdb calls TRBD1, which cannot be checked without DNA. This CDR3 has 13 residues. CDR1 is SGHVS, CDR2 FNYEAQ, per germline. CDR3 protein: CASSPGREETQYF.

The chain combines TRBV19 with TRBJ2-7; TCRdb proposes TRBD1, but this gene call is untestable without DNA. This CDR3 contains 15 residues. CDR1 is LNHDA and CDR2 is SQIVND in the germline V gene (reference sequence). This CDR3 is CASSTEGAMWYEQYF.

The CDR3 protein is CSARDLLAGTYEQYF. The rearrangement uses TRBV20-1 and TRBJ2-7. Germline V gene data show CDR1 as DFQATT and CDR2 as SNEGSKA (reference sequence). The CDR3 runs 15 residues.

The chain combines TRBV28 with TRBJ2-2. The CDR3 has 15 amino acids. Germline V CDR1 and CDR2: MDHEN, SYDVKM. CDR3 loop: CASSWVLTNTGELFF.

This chain joins TRBV5-4 and TRBJ2-2; TCRdb returns TRBD2, unconfirmable since there is no DNA. The germline gives CDR1 SGHNT, CDR2 YYREEE (reference sequence). The CDR3 totals 16 residues. The chain's CDR3 is CASSPGTRRNTGELFF.

J is TRBJ2-7 and V is TRBV12-3 or TRBV12-4. This CDR3 contains 12 residues. The CDR3 here is CASTVGSYEQYF.

The chain is built from TRBV29-1 and TRBJ2-6; the D gene TCRdb calls, TRBD2, cannot be checked with no DNA. Germline V CDR1 and CDR2: SQVTM, ANQGSEA. CDR3 size: 17 residues. CDR3 sequence reads: CSVAGTLGVSGANVLTF. Full variable domain (outside the CDR3, taken from reference TRBV29-1 and TRBJ2-6): SAVISQKPSRDICQRGTSLTIQCQVDSQVTMMFWYRQQPGQSLTLIATANQGSEATYESGFVIDKFPISRPNLTFSTLTVSNMSPEDSSIYLCSVAGTLGVSGANVLTFGAGSRLTVL.

This chain uses TRBV23-1 with TRBJ1-5. TRBV23-1 is given ORF status, its function remaining uncertain. This CDR3 contains 15 residues. This chain's CDR3 is CASSQSTQTNQPQHF.

This rearrangement joins TRBV5-1 to TRBJ2-1. The germline V gene has CDR1 SGHRS and CDR2 YFSETQ. CDR3 length: 14 residues. Here the CDR3 reads CASSLVVVRGEQFF.

This chain connects TRBV4-3 to TRBJ2-2. The CDR3 loop spans 14 amino acids. The V gene's germline CDR1 is LGHNA and CDR2 YSLEER. CDR3 residues: CASSQDPNTGELFF.

The chain links TRBV7-9 to TRBJ2-7; the D call from TCRdb, TRBD1, cannot be confirmed without DNA. CDR3 length equals 14 residues. Germline assignment: CDR1 SEHNR and CDR2 FQNEAQ (reference sequence). CDR3 amino acids: CASNNWDSPHEQYF. Variable domain in full (rest from reference TRBV7-9 and TRBJ2-7): DTGVSQNPRHKITKRGQNVTFRCDPISEHNRLYWYRQTLGQGPEFLTYFQNEAQLEKSRLLSDRFSAERPKGSFSTLEIQRTEQGDSAMYLCASNNWDSPHEQYFGPGTRLTVT.

The chain couples TRBV27 to TRBJ2-5; TCRdb's D call, TRBD2, is unchecked because there is no DNA. Germline lookup yields CDR1 MNHEY and CDR2 SMNVEV (reference sequence). The CDR3 sequence is 13 residues long. The CDR3 sequence is CASLGGAGETQYF.

This sequence joins TRBV12-3 or TRBV12-4 and TRBJ1-2; TCRdb selects TRBD1, and the lack of DNA leaves this call unchecked. This CDR3 is built from 14 residues. This CDR3 reads CASSFFRASEGYTF.

V gene TRBV29-1 combines with J gene TRBJ2-3; lacking DNA, the TRBD2 call made by TCRdb goes unchecked. This CDR3 has 14 residues. The germline V gene encodes CDR1 SQVTM and CDR2 ANQGSEA. The CDR3 region is CSAKGAYSTDTQYF.

This chain links TRBV29-1 with TRBJ2-1; with no DNA, the TCRdb D assignment of TRBD1 cannot be verified. In germline, CDR1 is SQVTM, CDR2 ANQGSEA. The CDR3 consists of 12 residues. The CDR3 reads CSHGAGGNEQFF.